The clone carrying this T cell receptor beta chain was seen ten or more times. This sample was taken from a study of neurological immune-mediated disorders. TCRdb independently ran MiXCR on the 5' RACE reads; one entry per CDR3 protein. The table records tens of thousands of distinct CDR3 sequences, about 3.4% of them present only once. This CDR3 has 14 amino acids. Germline-derived CDR1 and CDR2 are DFQATT and SNEGSKA (reference sequence). Trimming took off 5 bases at V and 10 bases at J, with 21 bases between the two ends. The receptor was isolated from a man in his forties with multiple sclerosis. The V gene is TRBV20-1, the J gene TRBJ2-1, with D possibly matching TRBD2 (6 bases). Material: PBMCs. CDR3 amino acids: CSALRDATEGEQFF. The CDR3 nucleotides are TGCAGTGCTCTACGGGATGCGACGGAGGGGGAGCAGTTCTTC.